The source of this T cell receptor (beta chain) is a study of T cells after yellow fever vaccination. Across the whole study: Memory subsets EM, EMRA, CM and Tscm were separated by sorting based on CD3, CD45RA, CCR7 and CD95.

In this sample, this clonotype turned up a few times. Germline V CDR1 and CDR2: SGHRS, YFSETQ. The CDR3 covers 15 residues. Deletions cut 0 bases from V and 3 bases from J, with 13 bases between. Overall study results and limits: Although the secondary response was weaker, it peaked faster, at day 5 versus 15. Post-booster reappearance was seen for most primary-vaccination clones (about 95% CD4, around 90% CD8).

TCRdb analysed the 5' RACE reads with MiXCR anew, one entry per CDR3 protein. This table holds 25,000 to 40,000 distinct CDR3 sequences, around 7% found once. Sequencing was performed on PBMCs, either bulk or a sorted T-cell subset (CD4+, CD8+, memory, or dextramer-sorted; not recorded which), taken on the day of the first yellow fever vaccination. The V and J genes are TRBV5-1 and TRBJ2-7; D is unclear. This TCR derives from a man aged 18 to 30 who received the YFV17D yellow fever vaccine. The CDR3 here is CASSLAILTDYEQYF. Here the CDR3 DNA reads TGCGCCAGCAGCTTGGCCATACTGACGGACTACGAGCAGTACTTC.